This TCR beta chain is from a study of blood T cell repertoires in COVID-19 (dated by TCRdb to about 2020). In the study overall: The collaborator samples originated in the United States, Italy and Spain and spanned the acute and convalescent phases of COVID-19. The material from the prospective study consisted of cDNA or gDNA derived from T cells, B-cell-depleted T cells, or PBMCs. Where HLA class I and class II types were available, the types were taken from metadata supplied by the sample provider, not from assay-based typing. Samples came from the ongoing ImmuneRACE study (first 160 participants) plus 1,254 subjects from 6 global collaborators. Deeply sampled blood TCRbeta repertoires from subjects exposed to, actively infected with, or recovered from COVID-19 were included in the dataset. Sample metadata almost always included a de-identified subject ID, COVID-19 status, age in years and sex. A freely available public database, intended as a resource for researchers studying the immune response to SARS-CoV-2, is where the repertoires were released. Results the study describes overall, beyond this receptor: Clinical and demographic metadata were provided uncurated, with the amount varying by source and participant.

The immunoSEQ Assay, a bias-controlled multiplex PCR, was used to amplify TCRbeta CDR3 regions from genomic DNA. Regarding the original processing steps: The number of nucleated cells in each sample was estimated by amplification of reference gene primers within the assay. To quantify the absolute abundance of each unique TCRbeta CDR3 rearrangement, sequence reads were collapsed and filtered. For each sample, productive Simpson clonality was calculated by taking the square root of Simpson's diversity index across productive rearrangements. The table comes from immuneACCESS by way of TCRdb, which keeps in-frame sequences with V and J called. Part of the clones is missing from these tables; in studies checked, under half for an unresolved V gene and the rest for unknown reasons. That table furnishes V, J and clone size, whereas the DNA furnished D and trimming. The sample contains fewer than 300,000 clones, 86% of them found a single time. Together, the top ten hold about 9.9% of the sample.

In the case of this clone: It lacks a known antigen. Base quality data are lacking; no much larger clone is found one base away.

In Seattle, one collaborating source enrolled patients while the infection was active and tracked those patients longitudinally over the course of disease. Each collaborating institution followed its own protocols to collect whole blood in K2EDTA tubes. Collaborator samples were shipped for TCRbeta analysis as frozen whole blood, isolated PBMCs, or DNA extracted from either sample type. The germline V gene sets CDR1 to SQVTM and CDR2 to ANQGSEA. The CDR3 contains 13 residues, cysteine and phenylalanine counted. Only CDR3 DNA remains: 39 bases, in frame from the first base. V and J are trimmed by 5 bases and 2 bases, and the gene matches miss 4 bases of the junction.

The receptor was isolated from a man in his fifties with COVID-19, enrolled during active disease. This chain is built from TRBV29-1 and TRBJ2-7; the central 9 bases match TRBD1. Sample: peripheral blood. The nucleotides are TGCAGCGTTATCAACAGGGGGCCCTACGAGCAGTACTTC. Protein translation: CSVINRGPYEQYF.